The 20 T cell receptor beta chains in this list originate from one sample, sequenced in a study of T cells in Graves' hyperthyroidism and ophthalmopathy (dated by TCRdb to between 2018 and 2021). Library generation was performed with multiplex PCR. The run used an Illumina HiSeq 2000. The TCR beta CDR3 regions were amplified from the RNA transcripts. A first-round RT-PCR of the TCR CDR3 used the HTBI primer set with the Qiagen OneStep RT-PCR kit. TCRdb ran its own pipeline on the public reads, namely fastp trimming at Q25 and MiXCR clone calling, and kept in-frame beta chains. For every CDR3 protein sequence, its rows merge into one entry that carries the most common genes and DNA. Recorded for this sample are more than 500,000 distinct CDR3 sequences; around 50% of them occurred a single time. Approximately 44% of the sample belongs to the ten largest clones. Sequenced material: peripheral blood or thyroid tissue (not recorded which). Receptors were obtained from an adult woman with Graves' disease, either hyperthyroidism or ophthalmopathy (not recorded which).

The V call is TRBV15, the J call TRBJ1-1; no clear D. With 0 bases removed from V and 6 bases from J, the gap between germline ends came to 8 bases. This CDR3 region has 13 residues. Germline V gene sequence: CDR1 LNHNV, CDR2 YYDKDF (reference sequence). CDR3 region: CATSRDYLSEAFF. For the CDR3, the DNA is TGTGCCACCAGCAGAGATTACCTCTCTGAAGCTTTCTTT.

This clonotype has a count of ten or more. The chain carries TRBV5-1 and TRBJ2-5; D is unresolved. The CDR3 sequence is 13 residues long. The germline gives CDR1 SGHRS, CDR2 YFSETQ. The germline V and J ends were trimmed by 9 bases and 5 bases, with 17 bases remaining between them. The CDR3 DNA is TGCGCCACCATCAGTCGGCCCTGGGAGACCCAGTACTTC. Amino acids: CATISRPWETQYF.

The rearrangement links TRBV7-9 to TRBJ2-7; possibly TRBD2 for D (6 bases). In germline, CDR1 is SEHNR, CDR2 FQNEAQ (reference sequence). The CDR3 has 13 amino acids. Trimming removed 3 bases from V and 7 bases from J, with 13 bases in between. Here the CDR3 reads CASSFRAGLEQYF. As DNA, the CDR3 is TGTGCCAGCAGCTTCCGCGCGGGGTTGGAGCAGTACTTC.

This chain joins TRBV14 and TRBJ2-6, with D tentatively TRBD2 (5 bases). Deletions cut 3 bases from V and 9 bases from J, with 12 bases between. The CDR3 sequence is 14 residues long. Germline CDR1 SGHDN, CDR2 FVKESK. CDR3 amino acids: CASSHRGPNNVLTF. For the CDR3, the DNA is TGTGCCAGCAGCCACCGAGGGCCCAACAACGTCCTGACTTTC.

This rearrangement joins TRBV7-2 to TRBJ1-4, with TRBD1 matching over 9 bases. Germline trimming cut 5 bases from V and 6 bases from J; bases unmatched to any gene: 7. CDR1 and CDR2 (germline): SGHTA, FQGNSA. CDR3 length equals 15 residues. CDR3 in amino acids: CASSLGTGFDEKLFF. As DNA, the CDR3 is TGTGCCAGCAGCCTCGGGACAGGGTTTGATGAAAAACTGTTTTTT.

The chain couples TRBV10-3 to TRBJ1-1; no reliable D call. Germline values: CDR1 ENHRY, CDR2 SYGVKD. The CDR3 spans 11 residues. The V gene lost 0 bases and the J gene lost 6 bases, with 2 bases spanning the gap. DNA for the CDR3: TGTGCCATCAGTGAGTCGGCTGAAGCTTTCTTT. It translates to CAISESAEAFF.

This clonotype was detected many times. This chain links TRBV28 with TRBJ1-1, with D unclear. The V and J ends lost 8 bases and 3 bases respectively, with 10 bases between them. The CDR3 has 12 residues. Germline V lookup: CDR1 MDHEN, CDR2 SYDVKM. The DNA for the CDR3 is TGTGCCAGCCAAACCCCCGACACTGAAGCTTTCTTT. This codes for CASQTPDTEAFF. Full variable domain (remainder filled in from reference TRBV28 and TRBJ1-1): DVKVTQSSRYLVKRTGEKVFLECVQDMDHENMFWYRQDPGLGLRLIYFSYDVKMKEKGDIPEGYSVSREKKERFSLILESASTNQTSMYLCASQTPDTEAFFGQGTRLTVV.

The rearrangement joins TRBV15 to TRBJ1-5, with 8 positions matching TRBD1. Germline CDR1 LNHNV, CDR2 YYDKDF (reference sequence). V shed 2 bases and J 7 bases; nucleotides not matched to a gene: 7. CDR3 length: 15 amino acids. The CDR3 DNA sequence: TGTGCCACCAGCAGAAAGTCAGGGGGCGGACAGCCCCAGCATTTT. Translated, it gives CATSRKSGGGQPQHF.

With respect to this clonotype: One junction end disagrees with the germline gene, perhaps due to a read error. This chain links TRBV7-8 with TRBJ1-5, with a weak D call TRBD1 (5 bases). The germline V gene encodes CDR1 SGHVS and CDR2 FQNEAQ. CDR3 length: 9 residues. The CDR3 here is CASSLNQGF. CDR3 coding DNA: TGTGCCAGCAGCTTAAACCAGGGTTTT.

Ten or more counts support this clonotype. The genes are TRBV7-9 and TRBJ2-7; D remains unclear. The CDR3 consists of 14 residues. CDR1 and CDR2 (germline): SEHNR, FQNEAQ (reference sequence). The ends were cut back, 4 bases at V and 2 bases at J, with 12 bases in the middle. CDR3 bases: TGTGCCAGCAGCTCCGTCTTACCCCCCTACGAGCAGTACTTC. Translating gives CASSSVLPPYEQYF.

Points on this clonotype: At one boundary the junction diverges from the germline segment, which might be a read error. This chain uses TRBV29-1 with TRBJ2-7, with D possibly TRBD2 on 5 matching bases. The CDR3 runs to 12 residues. Germline V gives CDR1 SQVTM, CDR2 ANQGSEA. The CDR3 sequence is CSVEASPYDQYF. CDR3 DNA sequence: TGCAGCGTTGAAGCTAGCCCCTACGATCAGTACTTC.

This clonotype turned up a few times. The chain uses TRBV2 and TRBJ1-2, with unresolved D. The CDR3 loop spans 16 amino acids. Trimming pared 7 bases from V and 0 bases from J, leaving 18 bases between. Germline CDR1 SNHLY, CDR2 FYNNEI. The CDR3 region is CASTPMSDMANYGYTF. The CDR3 coding sequence is TGTGCCAGCACCCCTATGAGCGATATGGCTAACTATGGCTACACCTTC.

This clonotype was picked up many times. V gene TRBV10-1 combines with J gene TRBJ2-5; D is uncertain. CDR3 length equals 15 residues. Trimming removed 0 bases from V and 4 bases from J, with 12 bases in between. Germline CDR1 and CDR2: WNHNN and SYGVQD (reference sequence). In nucleotides, the CDR3 is TGCGCCAGCAGTGAGTCAAGGCTCCCTCCAGAGACCCAGTACTTC. This gives the protein CASSESRLPPETQYF.

The chain recombines TRBV20-1 with TRBJ2-7, with 13 bases fitting TRBD2. This CDR3 region has 17 residues. Per the germline V gene, CDR1 is DFQATT and CDR2 is SNEGSKA (reference sequence). Trimming at V came to 3 bases and at J to 1 base, leaving 9 bases not matched to a gene. CDR3 nucleotides: TGCAGTGCTAGTCCCCGGGGACTAGCGGGAACTTCCTACGAGCAGTACTTC. Translation gives CSASPRGLAGTSYEQYF.

This clonotype was recorded many times. The chain recombines TRBV4-3 with TRBJ1-1; D is perhaps TRBD1 (5 bases). The germline V gene encodes CDR1 LGHNA and CDR2 YSLEER. The CDR3 length is 15 residues. With 0 bases removed from V and 4 bases from J, the gap between germline ends came to 12 bases. Here the CDR3 reads CASSQEGRGLTEAFF. DNA of the CDR3: TGCGCCAGCAGCCAAGAGGGGCGAGGCCTCACTGAAGCTTTCTTT.

The sample holds many counts of this clonotype. The chain uses TRBV24-1 and TRBJ2-2, with D maybe TRBD1 (6 bases). This CDR3 is built from 14 residues. V was cut by 7 bases and J by 1 base, with 9 bases left in between. The germline V gene has CDR1 KGHDR and CDR2 SFDVKD. The CDR3 nucleotides are TGTGCCACCAGCCTGGACAGGAACACCGGGGAGCTGTTTTTT. Protein sequence: CATSLDRNTGELFF.

V and J are TRBV10-3 and TRBJ2-5; 7 nucleotides line up with TRBD1. V was pared by 3 bases and J by 7 bases, with 5 bases of the junction left unmatched. CDR3 length equals 13 residues. The germline V gene encodes CDR1 ENHRY and CDR2 SYGVKD. CDR3 nucleotides: TGTGCCATCAGTGAAACAGGGGTCACGACCCAGTACTTC. It encodes CAISETGVTTQYF.

The V call is TRBV15, the J call TRBJ2-7; 9 bases agree with TRBD1. The CDR3 is made up of 15 amino acids. Germline V gene lookup returns CDR1 LNHNV and CDR2 YYDKDF (reference sequence). Germline trimming cut 5 bases from V and 3 bases from J; bases unmatched to any gene: 8. CDR3 residues: CATSGTDRGFYEQYF. DNA of the CDR3: TGTGCCACCAGCGGTACAGACAGGGGGTTCTACGAGCAGTACTTC.

The chain carries TRBV2 and TRBJ2-5, with D tentatively TRBD1 (5 bases). This CDR3 contains 12 residues. CDR1 and CDR2 (germline): SNHLY, FYNNEI. V lost 6 bases and J lost 2, with 7 bases in between. CDR3 bases: TGTGCCAGCAGGACAGAACAAGAGACCCAGTACTTC. Protein sequence: CASRTEQETQYF.

This rearrangement joins TRBV7-9 to TRBJ1-5; D may be TRBD1 (6 bases). Trimming left V 5 bases short and J 7 bases short, with 12 bases between. Germline V lookup: CDR1 SEHNR, CDR2 FQNEAQ (reference sequence). The CDR3 sequence is 13 residues long. The CDR3 protein is CASSPTGLQPQHF. The CDR3 DNA reads TGTGCCAGCAGCCCAACAGGGTTGCAGCCCCAGCATTTT.